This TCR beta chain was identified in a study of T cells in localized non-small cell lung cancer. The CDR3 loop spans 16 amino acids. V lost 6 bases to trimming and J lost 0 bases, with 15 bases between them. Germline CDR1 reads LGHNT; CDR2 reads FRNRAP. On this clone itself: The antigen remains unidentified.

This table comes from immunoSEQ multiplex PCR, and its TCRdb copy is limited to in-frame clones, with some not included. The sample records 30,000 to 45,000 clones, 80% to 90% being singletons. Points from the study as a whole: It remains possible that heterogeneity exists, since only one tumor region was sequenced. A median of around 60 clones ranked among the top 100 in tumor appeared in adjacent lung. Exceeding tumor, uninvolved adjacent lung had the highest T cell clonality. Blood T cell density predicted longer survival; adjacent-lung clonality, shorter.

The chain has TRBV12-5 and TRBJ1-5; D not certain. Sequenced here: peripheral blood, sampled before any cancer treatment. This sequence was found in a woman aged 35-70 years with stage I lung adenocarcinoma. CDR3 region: CASGPRHRSSNQPQHF. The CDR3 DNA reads TGTGCTAGTGGCCCCCGACATCGATCTAGCAATCAGCCCCAGCATTTT.